This T cell receptor (beta chain) comes out of a study of blood T cell repertoires in COVID-19 (dated by TCRdb to 2018 to 2020). About the study as a whole: Samples covering the acute and convalescent phases of COVID-19 were provided by collaborators in the United States, Italy and Spain. Samples were obtained from the ongoing ImmuneRACE study (first 160 participants) and from 1,254 subjects provided by 6 global collaborators. The repertoires were made available in a free public database intended to serve as a resource for research on the immune response to SARS-CoV-2. The material from the prospective study consisted of cDNA or gDNA derived from T cells, B-cell-depleted T cells, or PBMCs. Nearly every sample came with metadata listing a de-identified subject ID, COVID-19 status, age in years and sex. HLA class I and class II types, where available, came from metadata supplied by the sample provider rather than from assay-based typing. Deeply sampled blood TCRbeta repertoires from subjects exposed to, actively infected with, or recovered from COVID-19 were included in the dataset.

The CDR3 goes from the cysteine to the phenylalanine over 21 residues. Of all the DNA, just the CDR3 is kept, 63 bases in frame from base 1. Results and caveats for the whole study, not just this receptor: Clinical and demographic metadata were provided uncurated, with the amount varying by source and participant.

The collaborating institutions used their own protocols to collect whole blood in K2EDTA tubes. Collaborator samples were shipped for TCRbeta analysis as frozen whole blood, isolated PBMCs, or DNA extracted from either sample type. TCRbeta CDR3 regions were amplified from genomic DNA using the immunoSEQ Assay, a bias-controlled multiplex PCR. As for the authors' bioinformatics: Nucleated cell counts per sample were estimated from amplification of reference gene primers within the assay. To quantify the absolute abundance of each unique TCRbeta CDR3 rearrangement, sequence reads were collapsed and filtered. Productive Simpson clonality was computed per sample as the square root of Simpson's diversity index over productive rearrangements. TCRdb provides this immuneACCESS table in a form limited to in-frame rearrangements. Some clones are lacking; in checked studies, under half of them reflect an unresolved V gene, and why the rest are absent is not known. The D gene and trimming were derived from the DNA, and the V and J assignments and clone size from that table. This sample gives about 130,000 clones in total; 80% to 90% of them show up just once. 13% of the sample comes from the top ten.

Turning to this clone: What antigen it recognizes has not been identified. No base quality values were provided; no much bigger clone lies one nucleotide off.

Recombination linked TRBV21-1 to TRBJ1-1. TRBV21-1 is designated a pseudogene. The receptor comes from a human donor in a cohort sampled during active COVID-19. Specimen: peripheral blood. The CDR3: CASSNRVMRGALIVRATEAFF. The nucleotides read TGTGCCAGCAGCAATCGGGTGATGCGGGGGGCGCTGATCGTTCGGGCCACTGAAGCTTTCTTT.